This TCR beta chain was sequenced during a study of T and B cells in COVID-19 patients. Study observations and caveats: There were 2,000 to 2,500 TCR clusters exclusive to the recovered cohort, some 31 with low generation probability.

This CDR3 has 17 residues. V lost 0 bases and J lost 1; bases outside the gene matches: 6. Germline values: CDR1 KGHSH, CDR2 LQKENI. For this clonotype: Its cognate antigen is unknown.

Blood genomic DNA input for TRB amplification was about 240-550 ng. TRB rearrangements were amplified by multiplex PCR with BIOMED2 TRB-A/B primers. TCRdb re-called the multiplex PCR reads with MiXCR, one entry per CDR3 protein. The data contain about 18,000 distinct CDR3 sequences, 36% of them seen just once; the ten biggest clones take up 15% to 20%. Sequencing was carried out using blood. This TCR derives from a human donor with active COVID-19. The chain employs TRBV18 and TRBJ2-1, with 7 bases fitting TRBD2. CDR3 nucleotides: TGTGCCAGCTCACCACCGATCGCTAGCGGTTCCTACAATGAGCAGTTCTTC. As protein: CASSPPIASGSYNEQFF.